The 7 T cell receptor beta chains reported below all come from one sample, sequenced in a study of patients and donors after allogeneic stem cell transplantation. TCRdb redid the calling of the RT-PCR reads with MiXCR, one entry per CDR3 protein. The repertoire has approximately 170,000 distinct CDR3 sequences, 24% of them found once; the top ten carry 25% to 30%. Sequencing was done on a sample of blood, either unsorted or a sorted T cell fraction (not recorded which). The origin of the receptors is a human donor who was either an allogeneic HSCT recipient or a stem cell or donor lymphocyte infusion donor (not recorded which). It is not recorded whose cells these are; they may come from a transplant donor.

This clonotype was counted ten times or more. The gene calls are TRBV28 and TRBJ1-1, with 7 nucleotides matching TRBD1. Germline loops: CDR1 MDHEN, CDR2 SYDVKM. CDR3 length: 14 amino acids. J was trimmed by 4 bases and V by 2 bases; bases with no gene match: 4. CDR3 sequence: CASSLTGVATEAFF. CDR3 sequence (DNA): TGTGCCAGCAGTTTAACAGGGGTGGCCACTGAAGCTTTCTTT.

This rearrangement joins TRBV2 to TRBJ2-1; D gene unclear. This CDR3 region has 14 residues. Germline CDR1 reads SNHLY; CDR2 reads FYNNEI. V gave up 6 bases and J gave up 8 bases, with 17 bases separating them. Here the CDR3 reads CASRIALTPHEQFF. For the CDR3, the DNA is TGTGCCAGCAGAATTGCGTTGACACCCCATGAGCAGTTCTTC.

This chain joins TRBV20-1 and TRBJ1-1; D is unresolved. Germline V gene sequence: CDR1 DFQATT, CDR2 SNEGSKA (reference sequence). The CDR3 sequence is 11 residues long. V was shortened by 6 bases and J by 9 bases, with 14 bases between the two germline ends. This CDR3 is CSAYPHKQAFF. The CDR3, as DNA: TGCAGTGCCTACCCCCACAAACAAGCTTTCTTT.

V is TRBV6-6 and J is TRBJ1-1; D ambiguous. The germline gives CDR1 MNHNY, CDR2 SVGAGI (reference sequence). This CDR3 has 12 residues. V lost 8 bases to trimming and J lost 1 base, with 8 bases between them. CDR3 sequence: CASLLGNTEAFF. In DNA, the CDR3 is TGTGCCAGCTTACTAGGGAACACTGAAGCTTTCTTT.

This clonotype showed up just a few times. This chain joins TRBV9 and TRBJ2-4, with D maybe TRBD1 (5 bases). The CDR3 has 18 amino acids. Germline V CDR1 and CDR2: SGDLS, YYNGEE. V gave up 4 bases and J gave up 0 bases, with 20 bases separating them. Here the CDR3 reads CASSRTSTEQLAKNIQYF. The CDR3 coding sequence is TGTGCCAGCAGCAGAACATCGACAGAACAACTAGCCAAAAACATTCAGTACTTC. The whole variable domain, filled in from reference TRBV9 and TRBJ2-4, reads DSGVTQTPKHLITATGQRVTLRCSPRSGDLSVYWYQQSLDQGLQFLIQYYNGEERAKGNILERFSAQQFPDLHSELNLSSLELGDSALYFCASSRTSTEQLAKNIQYFGAGTRLSVL.

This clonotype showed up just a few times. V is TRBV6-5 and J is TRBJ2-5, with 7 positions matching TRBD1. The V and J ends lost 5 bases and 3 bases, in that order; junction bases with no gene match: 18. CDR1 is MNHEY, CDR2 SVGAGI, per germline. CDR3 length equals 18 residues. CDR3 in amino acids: CASSTRRQGWFSEETQYF. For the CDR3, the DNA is TGTGCCAGCAGTACCCGGAGACAGGGATGGTTCTCGGAAGAGACCCAGTACTTC.

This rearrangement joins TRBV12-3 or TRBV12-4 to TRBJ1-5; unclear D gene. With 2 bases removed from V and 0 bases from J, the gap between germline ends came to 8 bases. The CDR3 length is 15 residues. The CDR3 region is CASSLPRISNQPQHF. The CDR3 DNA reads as TGTGCCAGCAGTTTACCCCGGATTAGCAATCAGCCCCAGCATTTT.